The T cell receptor (beta chain) described here comes from a study of cytomegalovirus exposure and HLA in healthy donors. Amplification used 60 Vbeta primers and 13 Jbeta primers. Repertoires were generated with immunoSEQ multiplex PCR, while TCRdb's copy carries only in-frame clones and drops some. The sample has about 63,000 clones; roughly 67% are singletons. Losses at the gene ends were 2 bases for V and 7 bases for J; bases not matched to a gene: 11. The CDR3 runs to 16 residues. From germline, CDR1 is MGHDK and CDR2 SYGVNS. The V and J genes are TRBV25-1 and TRBJ2-5; the match to TRBD1 covers 9 bases. Material for sequencing was PBMCs. The sequence was obtained from a man aged 45-60 years in good health and CMV-seronegative. CDR3 residues: CASSENPGTGWGTQYF. In nucleotides, the CDR3 is TGTGCCAGCAGTGAAAACCCCGGGACAGGGTGGGGGACCCAGTACTTC. Variable domain in full (rest from reference TRBV25-1 and TRBJ2-5): EADIYQTPRYLVIGTGKKITLECSQTMGHDKMYWYQQDPGMELHLIHYSYGVNSTEKGDLSSESTVSRIRTEHFPLTLESARPSHTSQYLCASSENPGTGWGTQYFGPGTRLLVL.